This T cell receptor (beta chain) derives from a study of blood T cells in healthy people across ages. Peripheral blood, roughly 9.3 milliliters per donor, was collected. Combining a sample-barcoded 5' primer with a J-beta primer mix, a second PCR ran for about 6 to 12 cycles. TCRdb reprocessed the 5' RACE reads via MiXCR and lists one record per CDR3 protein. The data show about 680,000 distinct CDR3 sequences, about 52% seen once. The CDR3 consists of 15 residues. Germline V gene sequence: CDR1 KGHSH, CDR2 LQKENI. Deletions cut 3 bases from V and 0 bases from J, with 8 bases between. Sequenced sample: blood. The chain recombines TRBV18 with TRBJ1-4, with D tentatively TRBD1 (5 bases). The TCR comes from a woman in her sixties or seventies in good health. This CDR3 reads CASSPTVATNEKLFF. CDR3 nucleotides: TGTGCCAGCTCACCGACAGTTGCAACTAATGAAAAACTGTTTTTT.